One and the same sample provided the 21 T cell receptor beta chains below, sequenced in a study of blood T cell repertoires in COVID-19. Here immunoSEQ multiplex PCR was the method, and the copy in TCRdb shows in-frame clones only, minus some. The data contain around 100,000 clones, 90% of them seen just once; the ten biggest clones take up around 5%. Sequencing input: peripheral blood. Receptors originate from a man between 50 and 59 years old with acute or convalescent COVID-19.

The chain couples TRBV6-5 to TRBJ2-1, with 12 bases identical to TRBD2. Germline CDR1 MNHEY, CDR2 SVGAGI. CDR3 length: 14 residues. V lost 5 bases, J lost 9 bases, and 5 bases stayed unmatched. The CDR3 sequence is CASSPLLAGGEQFF. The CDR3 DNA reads TGTGCCAGCAGTCCATTACTAGCGGGAGGTGAGCAGTTCTTC.

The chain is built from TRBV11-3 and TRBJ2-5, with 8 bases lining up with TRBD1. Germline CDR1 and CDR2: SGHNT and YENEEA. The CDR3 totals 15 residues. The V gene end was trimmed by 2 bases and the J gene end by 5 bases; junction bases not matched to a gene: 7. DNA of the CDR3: TGTGCCAGCAGCTTATCAGGGGGCGCCGGGGAGACCCAGTACTTC. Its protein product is CASSLSGGAGETQYF. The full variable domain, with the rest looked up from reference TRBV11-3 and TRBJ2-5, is EAGVVQSPRYKIIEKKQPVAFWCNPISGHNTLYWYLQNLGQGPELLIRYENEEAVDDSQLPKDRFSAERLKGVDSTLKIQPAELGDSAVYLCASSLSGGAGETQYFGPGTRLLVL.

The chain's CDR3 is CASSSGLAGGREQFF. CDR3 nucleotides: TGTGCCAGCAGTTCAGGACTAGCGGGAGGAAGGGAGCAGTTCTTC. This rearrangement joins TRBV27 to TRBJ2-1, with TRBD2 matching 14 bases. Unmatched junction bases numbered 6, after V lost 4 bases and J lost 10 bases. The V gene's germline CDR1 is MNHEY and CDR2 SMNVEV (reference sequence). The length of the CDR3 is 15 residues.

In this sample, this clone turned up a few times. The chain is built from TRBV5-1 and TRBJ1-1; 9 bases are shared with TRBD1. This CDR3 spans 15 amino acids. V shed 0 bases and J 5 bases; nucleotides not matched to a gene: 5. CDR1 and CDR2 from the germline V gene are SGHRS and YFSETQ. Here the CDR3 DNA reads TGCGCCAGCAGCTTGGAGGGGACAGGGAGTACTGAAGCTTTCTTT. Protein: CASSLEGTGSTEAFF.

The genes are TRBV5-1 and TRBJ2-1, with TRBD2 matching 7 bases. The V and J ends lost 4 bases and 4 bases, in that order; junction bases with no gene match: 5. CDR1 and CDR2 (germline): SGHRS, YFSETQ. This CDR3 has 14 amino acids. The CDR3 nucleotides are TGCGCCAGCAGCCCCGGCGGGGGATACAATGAGCAGTTCTTC. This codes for CASSPGGGYNEQFF. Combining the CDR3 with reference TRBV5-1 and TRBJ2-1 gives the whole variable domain KAGVTQTPRYLIKTRGQQVTLSCSPISGHRSVSWYQQTPGQGLQFLFEYFSETQRNKGNFPGRFSGRQFSNSRSEMNVSTLELGDSALYLCASSPGGGYNEQFFGPGTRLTVL.

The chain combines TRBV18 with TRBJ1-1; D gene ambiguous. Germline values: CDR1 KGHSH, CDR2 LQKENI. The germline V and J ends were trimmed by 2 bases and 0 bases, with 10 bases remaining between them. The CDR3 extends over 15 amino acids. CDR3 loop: CASSPARGMNTEAFF. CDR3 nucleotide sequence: TGTGCCAGCTCACCAGCGAGAGGGATGAACACTGAAGCTTTCTTT.

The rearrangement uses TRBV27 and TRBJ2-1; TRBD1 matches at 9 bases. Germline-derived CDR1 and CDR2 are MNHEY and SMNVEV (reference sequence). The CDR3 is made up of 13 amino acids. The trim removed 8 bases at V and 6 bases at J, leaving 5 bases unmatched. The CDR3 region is CASSTGGSNEQFF. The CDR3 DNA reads TGTGCCAGCTCCACAGGGGGCAGCAATGAGCAGTTCTTC.

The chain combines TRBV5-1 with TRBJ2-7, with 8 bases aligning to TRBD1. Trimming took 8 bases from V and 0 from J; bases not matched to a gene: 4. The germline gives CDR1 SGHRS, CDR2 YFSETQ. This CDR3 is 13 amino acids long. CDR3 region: CASRTGPSYEQYF. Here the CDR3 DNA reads TGCGCCAGTCGGACAGGGCCCTCCTACGAGCAGTACTTC.

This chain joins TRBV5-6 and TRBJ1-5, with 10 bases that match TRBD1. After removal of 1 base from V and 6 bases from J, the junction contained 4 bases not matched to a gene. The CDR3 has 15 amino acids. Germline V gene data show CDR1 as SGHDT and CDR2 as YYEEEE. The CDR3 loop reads CASSLRTGGFQPQHF. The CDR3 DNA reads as TGTGCCAGCAGCTTGCGGACAGGGGGATTTCAGCCCCAGCATTTT. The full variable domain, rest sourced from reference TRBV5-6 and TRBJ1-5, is DAGVTQSPTHLIKTRGQQVTLRCSPKSGHDTVSWYQQALGQGPQFIFQYYEEEERQRGNFPDRFSGHQFPNYSSELNVNALLLGDSALYLCASSLRTGGFQPQHFGDGTRLSIL.

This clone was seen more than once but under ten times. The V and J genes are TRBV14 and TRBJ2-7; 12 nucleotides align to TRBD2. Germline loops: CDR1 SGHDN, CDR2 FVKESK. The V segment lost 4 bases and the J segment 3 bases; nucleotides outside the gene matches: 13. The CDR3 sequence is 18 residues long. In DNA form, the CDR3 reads TGTGCCAGCAGCCGAAGAGGGCTTCGGACTAGCGGGGACTACGAGCAGTACTTC. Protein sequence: CASSRRGLRTSGDYEQYF. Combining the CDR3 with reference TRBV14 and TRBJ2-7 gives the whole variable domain EAGVTQFPSHSVIEKGQTVTLRCDPISGHDNLYWYRRVMGKEIKFLLHFVKESKQDESGMPNNRFLAERTGGTYSTLKVQPAELEDSGVYFCASSRRGLRTSGDYEQYFGPGTRLTVT.

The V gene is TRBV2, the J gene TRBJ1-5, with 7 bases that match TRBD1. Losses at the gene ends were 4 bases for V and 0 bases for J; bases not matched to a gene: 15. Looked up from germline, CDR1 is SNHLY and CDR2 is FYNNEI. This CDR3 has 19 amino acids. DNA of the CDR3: TGTGCCAGCAGTGCCCTACTCGGGACAGTAAAATATAGCAATCAGCCCCAGCATTTT. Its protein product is CASSALLGTVKYSNQPQHF.

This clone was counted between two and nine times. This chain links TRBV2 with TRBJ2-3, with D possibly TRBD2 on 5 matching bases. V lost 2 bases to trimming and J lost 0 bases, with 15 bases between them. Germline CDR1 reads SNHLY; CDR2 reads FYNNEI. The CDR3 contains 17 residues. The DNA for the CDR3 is TGTGCCAGCAGTGAATCACGGGGAACAACTAGCACAGATACGCAGTATTTT. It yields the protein CASSESRGTTSTDTQYF.

The CDR3 DNA reads TGTGCCAGCAGTTACTCCCCTGACAATGAGCAGTTCTTC. This codes for CASSYSPDNEQFF. V gene TRBV6-6 combines with J gene TRBJ2-1; D is ambiguous. Per germline, CDR1 MNHNY and CDR2 SVGAGI (reference sequence). V lost 0 bases and J 5 bases, leaving 5 bases between the germline ends. This CDR3 is 13 amino acids long.

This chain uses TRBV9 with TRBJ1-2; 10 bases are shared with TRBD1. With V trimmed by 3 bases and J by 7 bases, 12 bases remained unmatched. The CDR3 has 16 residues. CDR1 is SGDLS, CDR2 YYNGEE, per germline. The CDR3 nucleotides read TGTGCCAGCAGCGCCCAGACCGGGACAGGGGTTCGTGGCTACACCTTC. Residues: CASSAQTGTGVRGYTF.

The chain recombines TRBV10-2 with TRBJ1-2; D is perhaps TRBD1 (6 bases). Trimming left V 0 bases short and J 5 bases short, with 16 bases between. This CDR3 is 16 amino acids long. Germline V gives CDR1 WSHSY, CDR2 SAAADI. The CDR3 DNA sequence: TGCGCCAGCAGTGAGTCGGGGCCCCCAGGGGTGTATGGCTACACCTTC. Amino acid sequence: CASSESGPPGVYGYTF.

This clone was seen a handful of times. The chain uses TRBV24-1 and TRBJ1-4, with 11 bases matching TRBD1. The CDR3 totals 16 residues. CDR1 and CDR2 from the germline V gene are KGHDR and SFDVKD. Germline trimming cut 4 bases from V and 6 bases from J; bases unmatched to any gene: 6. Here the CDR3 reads CATSEPRTGGHEKLFF. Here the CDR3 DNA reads TGTGCCACCAGTGAGCCCCGGACAGGGGGCCATGAAAAACTGTTTTTT.

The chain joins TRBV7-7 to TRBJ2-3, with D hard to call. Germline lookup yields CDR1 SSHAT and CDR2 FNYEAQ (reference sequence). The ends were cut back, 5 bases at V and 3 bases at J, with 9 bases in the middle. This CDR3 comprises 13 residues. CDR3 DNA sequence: TGTGCCAGCAGCCCGTCTAGTACAGATACGCAGTATTTT. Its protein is CASSPSSTDTQYF.

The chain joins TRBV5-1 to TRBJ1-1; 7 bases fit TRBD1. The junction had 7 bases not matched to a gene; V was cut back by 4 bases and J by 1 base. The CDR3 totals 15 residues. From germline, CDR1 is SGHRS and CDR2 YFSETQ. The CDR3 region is CASSREGAANTEAFF. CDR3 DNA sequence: TGCGCCAGCAGCCGTGAGGGGGCGGCGAACACTGAAGCTTTCTTT. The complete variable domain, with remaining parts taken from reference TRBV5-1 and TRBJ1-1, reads KAGVTQTPRYLIKTRGQQVTLSCSPISGHRSVSWYQQTPGQGLQFLFEYFSETQRNKGNFPGRFSGRQFSNSRSEMNVSTLELGDSALYLCASSREGAANTEAFFGQGTRLTVV.

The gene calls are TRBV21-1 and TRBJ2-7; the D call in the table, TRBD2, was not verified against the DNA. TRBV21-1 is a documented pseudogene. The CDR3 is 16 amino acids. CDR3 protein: CASITGRGAPTYEQYF. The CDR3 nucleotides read TGTGCCAGCATCACCGGACGGGGGGCTCCTACCTACGAGCAGTACTTC.

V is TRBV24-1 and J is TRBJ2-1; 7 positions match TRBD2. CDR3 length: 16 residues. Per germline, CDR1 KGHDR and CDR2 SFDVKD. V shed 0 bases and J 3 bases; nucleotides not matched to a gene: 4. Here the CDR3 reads CATSDLSASGYNEQFF. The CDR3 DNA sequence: TGTGCCACCAGTGATTTGTCGGCTAGCGGCTACAATGAGCAGTTCTTC.

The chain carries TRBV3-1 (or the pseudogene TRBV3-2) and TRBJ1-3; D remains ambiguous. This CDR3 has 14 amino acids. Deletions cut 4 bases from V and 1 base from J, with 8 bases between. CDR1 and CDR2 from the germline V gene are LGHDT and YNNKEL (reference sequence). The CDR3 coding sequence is TGTGCCAGCAGCCCACAGCAGTCTGGAAACACCATATATTTT. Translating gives CASSPQQSGNTIYF.